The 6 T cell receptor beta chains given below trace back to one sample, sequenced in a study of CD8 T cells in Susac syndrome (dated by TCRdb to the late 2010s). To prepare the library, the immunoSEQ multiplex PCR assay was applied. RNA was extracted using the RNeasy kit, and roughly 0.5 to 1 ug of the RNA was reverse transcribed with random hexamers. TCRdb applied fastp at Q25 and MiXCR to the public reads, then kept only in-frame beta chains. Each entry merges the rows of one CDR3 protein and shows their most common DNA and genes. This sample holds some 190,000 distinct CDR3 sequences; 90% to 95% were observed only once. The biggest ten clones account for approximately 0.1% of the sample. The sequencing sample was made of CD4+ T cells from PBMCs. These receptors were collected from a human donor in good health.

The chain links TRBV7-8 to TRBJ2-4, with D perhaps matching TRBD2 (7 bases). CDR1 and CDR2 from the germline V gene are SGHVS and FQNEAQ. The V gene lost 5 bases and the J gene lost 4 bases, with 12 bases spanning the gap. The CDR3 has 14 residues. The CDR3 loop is CASSRRGAKNIQYF. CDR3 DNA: TGTGCCAGCAGCCGTCGGGGGGCGAAAAACATTCAGTACTTC.

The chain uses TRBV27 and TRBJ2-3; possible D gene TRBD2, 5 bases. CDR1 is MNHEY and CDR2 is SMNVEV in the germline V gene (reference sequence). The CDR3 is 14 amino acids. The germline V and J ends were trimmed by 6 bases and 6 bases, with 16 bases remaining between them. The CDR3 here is CASSPGSRRDTQYF. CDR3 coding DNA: TGTGCCAGCAGCCCGGGGAGTCGGCGGGATACGCAGTATTTT.

CDR3 sequence: CATSDFTLGQGYHEQFF. The CDR3 DNA reads as TGTGCCACCAGTGATTTTACTTTGGGACAGGGTTACCATGAGCAGTTCTTC. The chain joins TRBV24-1 to TRBJ2-1; 9 bases match TRBD1. CDR1 is KGHDR and CDR2 is SFDVKD in the germline V gene. This CDR3 has 17 amino acids. The V and J ends lost 1 base and 8 bases, in that order; junction bases with no gene match: 11.

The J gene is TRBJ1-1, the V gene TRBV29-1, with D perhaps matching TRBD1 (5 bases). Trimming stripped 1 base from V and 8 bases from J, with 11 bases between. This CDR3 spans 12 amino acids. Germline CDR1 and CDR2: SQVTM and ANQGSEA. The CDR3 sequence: CSVEGGSVEAFF. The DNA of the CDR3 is TGCAGCGTTGAAGGGGGGTCAGTCGAAGCTTTCTTT.

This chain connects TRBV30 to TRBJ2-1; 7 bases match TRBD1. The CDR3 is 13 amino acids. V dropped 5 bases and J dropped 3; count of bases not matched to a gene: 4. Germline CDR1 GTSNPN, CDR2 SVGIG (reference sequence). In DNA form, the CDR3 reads TGTGCCTGGGACAGGGTGGACTACAATGAGCAGTTCTTC. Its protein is CAWDRVDYNEQFF.

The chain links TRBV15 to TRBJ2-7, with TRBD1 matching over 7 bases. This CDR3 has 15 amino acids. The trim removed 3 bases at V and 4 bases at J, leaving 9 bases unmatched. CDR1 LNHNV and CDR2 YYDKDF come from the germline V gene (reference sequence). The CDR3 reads CATSRDLSTGYEQYV. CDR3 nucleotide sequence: TGTGCCACCAGCAGGGACCTCTCGACAGGGTACGAGCAGTACGTC.